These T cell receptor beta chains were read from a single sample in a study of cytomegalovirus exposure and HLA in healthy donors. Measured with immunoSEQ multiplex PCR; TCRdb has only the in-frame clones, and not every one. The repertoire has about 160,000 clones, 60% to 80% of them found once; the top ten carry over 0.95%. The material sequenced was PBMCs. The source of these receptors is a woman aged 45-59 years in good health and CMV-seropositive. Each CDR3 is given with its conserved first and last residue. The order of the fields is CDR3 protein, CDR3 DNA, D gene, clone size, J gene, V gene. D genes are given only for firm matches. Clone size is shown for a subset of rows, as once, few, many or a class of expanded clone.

CDR3aa: CASSPDRSTDTQYF
CDR3nt: TGTGCCAGCAGCCCGGACAGAAGCACAGATACGCAGTATTTT
d_gene: -
abundance: -
j_gene: TRBJ2-3
v_gene: TRBV5-4

CDR3aa: CSVRQGSPPNTEAFF
CDR3nt: TGCAGCGTTCGACAGGGGTCGCCTCCGAACACTGAAGCTTTCTTT
d_gene: TRBD1
abundance: -
j_gene: TRBJ1-1
v_gene: TRBV29-1

CDR3aa: CASSGERYKNIQYF
CDR3nt: TGTGCCAGCAGTGGCGAACGATACAAAAACATTCAGTACTTC
d_gene: -
abundance: -
j_gene: TRBJ2-4
v_gene: TRBV2

CDR3aa: CASSPGQGLYNEQFF
CDR3nt: TGTGCCAGCTCACCAGGCCAGGGACTTTACAATGAGCAGTTCTTC
d_gene: -
abundance: -
j_gene: TRBJ2-1
v_gene: TRBV18

CDR3aa: CASSQRGRIIGEQFF
CDR3nt: TGCGCCAGCAGCCAGCGGGGAAGAATAATCGGTGAGCAGTTCTTC
d_gene: TRBD2
abundance: -
j_gene: TRBJ2-1
v_gene: TRBV10-1

CDR3aa: CASSVRDSINTEAFF
CDR3nt: TGTGCCAGTAGCGTCCGGGACAGTATTAACACTGAAGCTTTCTTT
d_gene: TRBD1
abundance: -
j_gene: TRBJ1-1
v_gene: TRBV7-2

CDR3aa: CASSLAPRDLAQHF
CDR3nt: TGCGCCAGCAGCTTGGCACCTCGGGACTTAGCCCAGCATTTT
d_gene: -
abundance: few
j_gene: TRBJ1-5
v_gene: TRBV5-1

CDR3aa: CATKREGREGTDTQYF
CDR3nt: TGTGCCACCAAGCGGGAGGGCCGGGAGGGCACAGATACGCAGTATTTT
d_gene: TRBD2
abundance: -
j_gene: TRBJ2-3
v_gene: TRBV6-6

CDR3aa: CAWRLVGGYGYTF
CDR3nt: TGTGCCTGGAGGCTGGTCGGGGGTTATGGCTACACCTTC
d_gene: -
abundance: -
j_gene: TRBJ1-2
v_gene: TRBV30

CDR3aa: CASSLTTLQDEQYF
CDR3nt: TGTGCCAGCAGCTTGACTACGCTCCAAGACGAGCAGTACTTC
d_gene: -
abundance: -
j_gene: TRBJ2-7
v_gene: TRBV5-6

CDR3aa: CASSLGLGTGETQYF
CDR3nt: TGTGCCAGCAGCTTGGGCCTGGGGACAGGGGAGACCCAGTACTTC
d_gene: TRBD1
abundance: -
j_gene: TRBJ2-5
v_gene: TRBV5-4

CDR3aa: CATSRDGQGTISTDTQYF
CDR3nt: TGTGCCACCAGCAGAGATGGGCAGGGGACAATAAGCACAGATACGCAGTATTTT
d_gene: -
abundance: -
j_gene: TRBJ2-3
v_gene: TRBV15

CDR3aa: CAWSTGKNVLVLHF
CDR3nt: TGTGCCTGGAGCACAGGGAAAAACGTCCTTGTCCTCCACTTT
d_gene: -
abundance: -
j_gene: TRBJ1-6
v_gene: TRBV30

CDR3aa: CSAIDRARAFF
CDR3nt: TGCAGTGCTATTGACAGGGCGAGGGCTTTCTTT
d_gene: TRBD1
abundance: few
j_gene: TRBJ1-1
v_gene: TRBV20-1

CDR3aa: CASSQDDRGFEGEQFF
CDR3nt: TGCGCCAGCAGCCAAGACGACAGGGGGTTTGAAGGTGAGCAGTTCTTC
d_gene: TRBD1
abundance: -
j_gene: TRBJ2-1
v_gene: TRBV4-1

CDR3aa: CASGPPDLTGYTGELFF
CDR3nt: TGTGCCAGCGGCCCTCCAGACTTAACAGGATACACCGGGGAGCTGTTTTTT
d_gene: -
abundance: -
j_gene: TRBJ2-2
v_gene: TRBV28

CDR3aa: CASARIGAGGNTIYF
CDR3nt: TGTGCCAGCGCCAGAATAGGGGCGGGGGGAAACACCATATATTTT
d_gene: -
abundance: -
j_gene: TRBJ1-3
v_gene: TRBV2

CDR3aa: CASTPGRRHTEAFF
CDR3nt: TGTGCCAGTACCCCAGGAAGGAGGCACACTGAAGCTTTCTTT
d_gene: -
abundance: -
j_gene: TRBJ1-1
v_gene: TRBV19

CDR3aa: CASRLYRTSVYEQYF
CDR3nt: TGTGCCAGCAGACTCTACCGGACTAGCGTCTACGAGCAGTACTTC
d_gene: TRBD2
abundance: -
j_gene: TRBJ2-7
v_gene: TRBV13

CDR3aa: CASSLRTGYYGYTF
CDR3nt: TGTGCCAGCAGCCTTAGGACAGGCTATTATGGCTACACCTTC
d_gene: TRBD1
abundance: -
j_gene: TRBJ1-2
v_gene: TRBV5-6

CDR3aa: CASSILARSNQPQHF
CDR3nt: TGTGCCAGTAGTATTCTCGCCAGAAGCAATCAGCCCCAGCATTTT
d_gene: -
abundance: -
j_gene: TRBJ1-5
v_gene: TRBV19

CDR3aa: CASSPDAGLAGGPPIYEQYF
CDR3nt: TGCGCCAGCAGCCCAGATGCGGGACTAGCGGGGGGGCCTCCTATCTACGAGCAGTACTTC
d_gene: TRBD2
abundance: once
j_gene: TRBJ2-7
v_gene: TRBV4-3

CDR3aa: CATSRDLGAGDEKLFF
CDR3nt: TGTGCCACCAGCAGAGATTTAGGGGCAGGGGATGAAAAACTGTTTTTT
d_gene: -
abundance: -
j_gene: TRBJ1-4
v_gene: TRBV15

CDR3aa: CASSPNLGFTEAFF
CDR3nt: TGTGCCAGCTCACCCAACCTCGGGTTCACTGAAGCTTTCTTT
d_gene: -
abundance: -
j_gene: TRBJ1-1
v_gene: TRBV18

CDR3aa: CAWSLGQSGNTIYF
CDR3nt: TGTGCCTGGAGTTTGGGACAGTCTGGAAACACCATATATTTT
d_gene: TRBD1
abundance: once
j_gene: TRBJ1-3
v_gene: TRBV30

CDR3aa: CASSSTHPRWGGPGYEQYF
CDR3nt: TGTGCCAGCAGTTCCACACATCCCCGTTGGGGAGGGCCAGGCTACGAGCAGTACTTC
d_gene: TRBD2
abundance: -
j_gene: TRBJ2-7
v_gene: TRBV27

CDR3aa: CASSLGGGFYNSPLHF
CDR3nt: TGTGCCAGCAGCTTGGGAGGAGGTTTTTATAATTCACCCCTCCACTTT
d_gene: -
abundance: -
j_gene: TRBJ1-6
v_gene: TRBV27

CDR3aa: CASSLITSGNYEQYF
CDR3nt: TGTGCCAGCAGCTTAATAACTAGCGGTAATTACGAGCAGTACTTC
d_gene: TRBD2
abundance: -
j_gene: TRBJ2-7
v_gene: TRBV5-6

CDR3aa: CASSGRGQGTDTQYF
CDR3nt: TGTGCCAGCAGTGGGAGGGGACAGGGCACAGATACGCAGTATTTT
d_gene: TRBD1
abundance: -
j_gene: TRBJ2-3
v_gene: TRBV25-1

CDR3aa: CASSYSDLGPQYF
CDR3nt: TGTGCCAGCAGTTACTCGGATCTAGGTCCGCAGTATTTT
d_gene: -
abundance: -
j_gene: TRBJ2-3
v_gene: TRBV6-5

CDR3aa: CASSQDPSNEQFF
CDR3nt: TGCGCCAGCAGCCAAGACCCGAGTAATGAGCAGTTCTTC
d_gene: -
abundance: -
j_gene: TRBJ2-1
v_gene: TRBV4-1

CDR3aa: CASSTGWSMNTEAFF
CDR3nt: TGTGCCAGTAGTACAGGGTGGAGCATGAACACTGAAGCTTTCTTT
d_gene: -
abundance: -
j_gene: TRBJ1-1
v_gene: TRBV19

CDR3aa: CASSLTLSGTSGRFYEQYF
CDR3nt: TGTGCCAGCAGCTTAACTCTTTCCGGGACTAGCGGACGATTCTACGAGCAGTACTTC
d_gene: TRBD2
abundance: -
j_gene: TRBJ2-7
v_gene: TRBV7-2

CDR3aa: CASSSGQGSNEAFF
CDR3nt: TGCGCCAGCAGCTCTGGACAGGGTTCGAATGAAGCTTTCTTT
d_gene: TRBD1
abundance: -
j_gene: TRBJ1-1
v_gene: TRBV5-1

CDR3aa: CASSLLRSNQPQHF
CDR3nt: TGTGCCAGCAGTTTATTGAGGAGCAATCAGCCCCAGCATTTT
d_gene: -
abundance: -
j_gene: TRBJ1-5
v_gene: TRBV28

CDR3aa: CASSVDGGLNTEAFF
CDR3nt: TGTGCCAGCAGCGTAGATGGCGGTCTGAACACTGAAGCTTTCTTT
d_gene: -
abundance: -
j_gene: TRBJ1-1
v_gene: TRBV9

CDR3aa: CASSYSPRGSYNEQFF
CDR3nt: TGTGCCAGCAGTTACTCCCCACGGGGCTCCTACAATGAGCAGTTCTTC
d_gene: -
abundance: -
j_gene: TRBJ2-1
v_gene: TRBV6-5

CDR3aa: CASTAGSYEQYF
CDR3nt: TGTGCCAGCACGGCGGGATCCTACGAGCAGTACTTC
d_gene: -
abundance: -
j_gene: TRBJ2-7
v_gene: TRBV5-4

CDR3aa: CASSLVYSNQPQHF
CDR3nt: TGTGCCAGCAGTTTAGTATATAGCAATCAGCCCCAGCATTTT
d_gene: -
abundance: -
j_gene: TRBJ1-5
v_gene: TRBV28

CDR3aa: CASSQSMSGNSEQFF
CDR3nt: TGCGCCAGCAGCCAATCCATGAGCGGGAACAGTGAGCAGTTCTTC
d_gene: TRBD2
abundance: -
j_gene: TRBJ2-1
v_gene: TRBV4-1

CDR3aa: CATTSGVTDTQYF
CDR3nt: TGTGCCACCACCTCGGGAGTGACAGATACGCAGTATTTT
d_gene: -
abundance: -
j_gene: TRBJ2-3
v_gene: TRBV10-3

CDR3aa: CASSEQGATDTQYF
CDR3nt: TGTGCCAGCAGTGAACAGGGGGCGACGGATACGCAGTATTTT
d_gene: TRBD1
abundance: few
j_gene: TRBJ2-3
v_gene: TRBV6-1

CDR3aa: CASSKGQNTEAFF
CDR3nt: TGTGCCAGCAGCAAAGGACAGAACACTGAAGCTTTCTTT
d_gene: -
abundance: -
j_gene: TRBJ1-1
v_gene: TRBV21-1

CDR3aa: CASSSSAGTNEKLFF
CDR3nt: TGTGCCAGCAGCTCCTCAGCAGGAACTAATGAAAAACTGTTTTTT
d_gene: -
abundance: -
j_gene: TRBJ1-4
v_gene: TRBV27